This record covers a single TCR beta chain. Antigen unknown. Germline CDR1 GTSNPN, CDR2 SVGIG (reference sequence). Trimming took 4 bases from V and 3 from J, leaving 9 bases between them. This CDR3 is built from 12 residues. The data were taken from a study of T cell responses to AZD1222 COVID-19 vaccine. Study findings and constraints: Reportedly, nearly half of unique spike TCRs recognized epitopes outside B.1.351/B.1.1.7 mutations. Baseline serostatus was positive in only five to seven AZD1222 recipients. All repertoire sampling was performed exclusively after the peak T cell response. The sample set comprised mostly white British donors with more females, and clonal diversity was possibly underestimated.

Profiled with immunoSEQ multiplex PCR; TCRdb holds only in-frame clones, not every one. The sample lists 50,000 or so clones, 70% to 80% occurring once. This chain links TRBV30 with TRBJ1-1; D gene ambiguous. The receptor comes from an adult who received the AZD1222 COVID-19 vaccine. The sequencing here drew on peripheral blood, taken 28 days after the second AZD1222 dose. DNA for the CDR3: TGTGCCTGGACCCCCATGTACACTGAAGCTTTCTTT. Amino acids: CAWTPMYTEAFF. Complete variable domain (other parts from reference TRBV30 and TRBJ1-1): SQTIHQWPATLVQPVGSPLSLECTVEGTSNPNLYWYRQAAGRGLQLLFYSVGIGQISSEVPQNLSASRPQDRQFILSSKKLLLSDSGFYLCAWTPMYTEAFFGQGTRLTVV.